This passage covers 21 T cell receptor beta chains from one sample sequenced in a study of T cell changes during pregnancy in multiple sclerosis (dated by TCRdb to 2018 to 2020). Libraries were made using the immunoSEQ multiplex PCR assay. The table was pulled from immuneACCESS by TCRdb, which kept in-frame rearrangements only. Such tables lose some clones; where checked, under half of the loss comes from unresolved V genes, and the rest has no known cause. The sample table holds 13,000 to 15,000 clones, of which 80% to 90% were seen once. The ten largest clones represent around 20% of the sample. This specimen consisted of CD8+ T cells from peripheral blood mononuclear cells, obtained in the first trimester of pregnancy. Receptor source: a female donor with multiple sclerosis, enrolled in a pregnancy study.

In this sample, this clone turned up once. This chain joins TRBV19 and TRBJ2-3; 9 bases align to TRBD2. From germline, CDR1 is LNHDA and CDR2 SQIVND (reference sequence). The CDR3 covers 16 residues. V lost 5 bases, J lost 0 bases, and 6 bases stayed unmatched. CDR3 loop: CASSPTAGGSTDTQYF. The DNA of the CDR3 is TGTGCCAGTAGTCCGACAGCGGGAGGTAGCACAGATACGCAGTATTTT.

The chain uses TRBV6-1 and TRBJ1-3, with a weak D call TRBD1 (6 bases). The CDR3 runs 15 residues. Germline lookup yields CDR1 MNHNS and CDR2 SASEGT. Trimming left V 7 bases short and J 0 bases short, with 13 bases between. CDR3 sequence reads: CASTMDSFSGNTIYF. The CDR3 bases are TGTGCCAGCACTATGGACAGTTTCTCTGGAAACACCATATATTTT.

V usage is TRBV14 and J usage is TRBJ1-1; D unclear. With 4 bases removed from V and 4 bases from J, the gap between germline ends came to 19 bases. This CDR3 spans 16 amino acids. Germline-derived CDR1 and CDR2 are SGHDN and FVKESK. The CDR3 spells CASSPWGGGTSTEAFF. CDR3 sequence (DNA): TGTGCCAGCAGCCCTTGGGGAGGTGGAACGAGCACTGAAGCTTTCTTT.

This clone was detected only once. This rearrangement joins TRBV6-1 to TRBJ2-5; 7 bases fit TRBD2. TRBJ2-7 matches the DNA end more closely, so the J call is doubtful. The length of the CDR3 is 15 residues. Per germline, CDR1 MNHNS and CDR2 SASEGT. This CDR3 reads CASSEAFGRTGEQYF. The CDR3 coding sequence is TGTGCCAGCAGTGAAGCCTTCGGGAGGACCGGCGAGCAGTACTTC.

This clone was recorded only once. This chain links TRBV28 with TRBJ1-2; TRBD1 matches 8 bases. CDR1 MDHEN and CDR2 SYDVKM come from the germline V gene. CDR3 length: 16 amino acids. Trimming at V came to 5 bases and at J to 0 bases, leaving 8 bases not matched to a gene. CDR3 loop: CASSDPDREANYGYTF. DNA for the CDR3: TGTGCCAGCAGTGACCCGGACAGGGAAGCTAACTATGGCTACACCTTC.

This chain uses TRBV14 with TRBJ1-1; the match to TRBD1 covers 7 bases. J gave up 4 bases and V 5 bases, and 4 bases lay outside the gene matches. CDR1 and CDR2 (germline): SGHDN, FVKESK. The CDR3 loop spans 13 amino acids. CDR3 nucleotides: TGTGCCAGCAGCTCCCGACAGGGCACTGAAGCTTTCTTT. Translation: CASSSRQGTEAFF. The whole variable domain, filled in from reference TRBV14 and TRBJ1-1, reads EAGVTQFPSHSVIEKGQTVTLRCDPISGHDNLYWYRRVMGKEIKFLLHFVKESKQDESGMPNNRFLAERTGGTYSTLKVQPAELEDSGVYFCASSSRQGTEAFFGQGTRLTVV.

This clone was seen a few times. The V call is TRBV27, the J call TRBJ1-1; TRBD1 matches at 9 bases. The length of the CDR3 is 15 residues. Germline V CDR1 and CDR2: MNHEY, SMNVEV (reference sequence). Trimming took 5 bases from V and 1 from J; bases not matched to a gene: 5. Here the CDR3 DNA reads TGTGCCAGCAGTAACCCGGGACAGGGGAACACTGAAGCTTTCTTT. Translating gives CASSNPGQGNTEAFF.

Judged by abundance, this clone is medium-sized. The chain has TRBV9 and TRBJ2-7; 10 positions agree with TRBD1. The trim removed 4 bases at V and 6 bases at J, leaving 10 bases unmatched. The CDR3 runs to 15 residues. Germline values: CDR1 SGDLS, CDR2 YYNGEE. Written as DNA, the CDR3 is TGTGCCAGCAGCTCAGGGGGGACAGGGGCTGTCGAGCAGTACTTC. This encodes CASSSGGTGAVEQYF.

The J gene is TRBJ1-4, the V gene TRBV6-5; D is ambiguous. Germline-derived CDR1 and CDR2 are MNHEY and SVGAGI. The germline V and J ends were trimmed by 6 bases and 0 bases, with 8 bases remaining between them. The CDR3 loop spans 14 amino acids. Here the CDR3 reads CASSESATNEKLFF. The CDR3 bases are TGTGCCAGCAGCGAGTCCGCAACTAATGAAAAACTGTTTTTT.

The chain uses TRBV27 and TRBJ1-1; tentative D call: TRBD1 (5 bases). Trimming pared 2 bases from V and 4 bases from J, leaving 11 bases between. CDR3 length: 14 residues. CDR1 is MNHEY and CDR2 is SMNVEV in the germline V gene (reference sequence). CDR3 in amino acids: CASSLVGVRTEAFF. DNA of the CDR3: TGTGCCAGCAGTTTAGTAGGGGTTCGCACTGAAGCTTTCTTT.

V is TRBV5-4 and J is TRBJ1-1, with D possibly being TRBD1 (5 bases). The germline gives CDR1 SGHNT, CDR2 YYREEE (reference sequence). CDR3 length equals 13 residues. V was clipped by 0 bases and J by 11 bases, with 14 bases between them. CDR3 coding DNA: TGTGCCAGCAGCTTGGAGGGGTTTATGGGGGCTTTCTTT. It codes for CASSLEGFMGAFF.

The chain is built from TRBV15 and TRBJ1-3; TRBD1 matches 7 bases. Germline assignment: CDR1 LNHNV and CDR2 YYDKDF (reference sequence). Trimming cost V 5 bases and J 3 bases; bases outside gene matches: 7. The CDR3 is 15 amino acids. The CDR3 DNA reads TGTGCCACCAGCCCCCAAGGGGGCGGTGGAAACACCATATATTTT. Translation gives CATSPQGGGGNTIYF.

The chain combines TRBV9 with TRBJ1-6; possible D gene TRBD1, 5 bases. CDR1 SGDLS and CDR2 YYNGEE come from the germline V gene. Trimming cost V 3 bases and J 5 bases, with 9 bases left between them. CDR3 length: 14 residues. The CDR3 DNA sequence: TGTGCCAGCAGCGACGGGGGGAATAATTCACCCCTCCACTTT. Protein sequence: CASSDGGNNSPLHF.

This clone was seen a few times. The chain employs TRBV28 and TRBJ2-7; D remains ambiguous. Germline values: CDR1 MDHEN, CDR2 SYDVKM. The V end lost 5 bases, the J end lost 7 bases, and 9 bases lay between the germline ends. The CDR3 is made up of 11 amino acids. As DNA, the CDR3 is TGTGCCAGCAGTCCCGCCCGGGAGCAGTACTTC. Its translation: CASSPAREQYF.

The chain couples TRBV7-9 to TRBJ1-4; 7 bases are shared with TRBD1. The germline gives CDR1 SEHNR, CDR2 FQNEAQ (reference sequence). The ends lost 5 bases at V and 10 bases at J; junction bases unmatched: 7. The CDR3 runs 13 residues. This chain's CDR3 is CASSPEGAGKLFF. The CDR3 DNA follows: TGTGCCAGCAGCCCAGAGGGGGCGGGAAAACTGTTTTTT.

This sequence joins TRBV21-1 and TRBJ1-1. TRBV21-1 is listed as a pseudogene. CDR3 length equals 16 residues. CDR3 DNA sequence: TGTGCCAGCAGCTCGCACGAGGGATTCATGAACACTGAAGCTTTCTTT. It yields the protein CASSSHEGFMNTEAFF.

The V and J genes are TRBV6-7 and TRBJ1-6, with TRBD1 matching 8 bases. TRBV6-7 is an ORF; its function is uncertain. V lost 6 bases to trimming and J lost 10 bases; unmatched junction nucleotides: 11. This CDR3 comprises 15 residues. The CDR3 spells CASRLIQGAGSPLHF. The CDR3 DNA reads TGTGCCAGCAGGCTGATCCAGGGGGCAGGGTCACCCCTCCACTTT.

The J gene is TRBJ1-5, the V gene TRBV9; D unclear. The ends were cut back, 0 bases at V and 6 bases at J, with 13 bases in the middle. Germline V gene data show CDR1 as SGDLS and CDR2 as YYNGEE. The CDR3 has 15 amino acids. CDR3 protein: CASSVVGNRSQPQHF. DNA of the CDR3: TGTGCCAGCAGCGTAGTCGGGAATCGGTCTCAGCCCCAGCATTTT. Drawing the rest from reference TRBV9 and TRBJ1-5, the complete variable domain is DSGVTQTPKHLITATGQRVTLRCSPRSGDLSVYWYQQSLDQGLQFLIQYYNGEERAKGNILERFSAQQFPDLHSELNLSSLELGDSALYFCASSVVGNRSQPQHFGDGTRLSIL.

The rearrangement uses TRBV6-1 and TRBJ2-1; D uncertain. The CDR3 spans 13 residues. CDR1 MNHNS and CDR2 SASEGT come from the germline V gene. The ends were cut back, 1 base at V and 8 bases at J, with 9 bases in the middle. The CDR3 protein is CASSEGFRDEQFF. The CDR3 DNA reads TGTGCCAGCAGTGAAGGATTTCGCGATGAGCAGTTCTTC.

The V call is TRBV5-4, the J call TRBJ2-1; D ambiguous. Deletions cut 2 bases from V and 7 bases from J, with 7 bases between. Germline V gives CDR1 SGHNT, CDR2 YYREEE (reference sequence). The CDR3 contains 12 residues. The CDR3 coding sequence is TGTGCCAGCAGCTTAAATATAAATGAGCAGTTCTTC. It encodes CASSLNINEQFF. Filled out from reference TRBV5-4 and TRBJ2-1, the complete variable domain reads ETGVTQSPTHLIKTRGQQVTLRCSSQSGHNTVSWYQQALGQGPQFIFQYYREEENGRGNFPPRFSGLQFPNYSSELNVNALELDDSALYLCASSLNINEQFFGPGTRLTVL.

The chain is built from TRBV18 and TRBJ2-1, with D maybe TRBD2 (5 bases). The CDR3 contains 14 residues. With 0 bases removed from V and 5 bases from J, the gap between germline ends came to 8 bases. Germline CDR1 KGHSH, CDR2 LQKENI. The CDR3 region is CASSPPHGNNEQFF. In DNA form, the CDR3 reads TGTGCCAGCTCACCACCGCACGGGAACAATGAGCAGTTCTTC.